Listed below are T cell receptor beta chains from one sample, sequenced in a study of Ad26.COV2.S vaccination and SARS-CoV-2 variants. Using immunoSEQ multiplex PCR, the repertoire was profiled, and TCRdb retains in-frame clones only, with some absent. The sample consists of roughly 140,000 clones, about nine tenths of them appearing once. Sample: peripheral blood, taken after recovery from COVID-19. The receptors were sampled from a human donor who had recovered from COVID-19. CDR3s include the opening cysteine and the closing phenylalanine or tryptophan. The D gene is left open where the match is weak. Clone size, where shown, is once, few, many, or a class for clones that have expanded.

V gene,J gene,D gene,clone size,CDR3 protein,CDR3 DNA
TRBV7-8,TRBJ2-7,NA,once,CASSLAGEQYF,TGTGCCAGCAGCTTGGCGGGCGAGCAGTACTTC
TRBV4-1,TRBJ2-2,NA,few,CASSQEVLQGGMAGELFF,TGCGCCAGCAGCCAAGAAGTTCTACAGGGGGGGATGGCCGGGGAGCTGTTTTTT
TRBV5-1,TRBJ2-3,NA,NA,CASGGTRSTDTQYF,TGCGCCAGCGGAGGAACGCGGAGCACAGATACGCAGTATTTT
TRBV11-2,TRBJ2-1,NA,NA,CASSLWQSNEQFF,TGTGCCAGCAGCTTATGGCAGTCCAATGAGCAGTTCTTC
TRBV28,TRBJ2-1,TRBD2,NA,CASSPPRWAGGSGEQFF,TGTGCCAGCAGCCCTCCCAGATGGGCGGGGGGATCCGGTGAGCAGTTCTTC
TRBV29-1,TRBJ2-2,NA,NA,CSVEAGSNTGELFF,TGCAGCGTTGAAGCGGGGAGCAACACCGGGGAGCTGTTTTTT
TRBV6-5,TRBJ1-3,NA,NA,CASSYNSGNTIYF,TGTGCCAGCAGTTATAACTCTGGAAACACCATATATTTT
TRBV6-5,TRBJ2-5,NA,NA,CASSYSGGAETQYF,TGTGCCAGCAGTTACTCAGGGGGGGCAGAGACCCAGTACTTC
TRBV5-4,TRBJ2-5,NA,NA,CASSLLYQETQYF,TGTGCCAGCAGCTTGCTGTACCAAGAGACCCAGTACTTC
TRBV9,TRBJ2-1,TRBD2,NA,CASSAGLAGINEQFF,TGTGCCAGCAGCGCCGGACTAGCGGGGATCAATGAGCAGTTCTTC
TRBV6-5,TRBJ2-1,NA,NA,CASSYSVGTVYNEQFF,TGTGCCAGCAGTTACTCGGTTGGGACTGTGTACAATGAGCAGTTCTTC
TRBV6-2/TRBV6-3,TRBJ2-2,TRBD1,NA,CASSGLGDGQGPLNTGELFF,TGTGCCAGCAGCGGTTTAGGGGACGGACAGGGGCCCTTGAACACCGGGGAGCTGTTTTTT
TRBV6-2/TRBV6-3,TRBJ2-3,TRBD1,NA,CASSSSTGFTDTQYF,TGTGCCAGCAGTTCGTCGACAGGGTTCACAGATACGCAGTATTTT
TRBV28,TRBJ1-3,TRBD1,NA,CASRDRFGNTIYF,TGTGCCAGCAGGGACAGGTTTGGAAACACCATATATTTT
TRBV29-1,TRBJ2-3,NA,NA,CSVEGNRYTQYF,TGCAGCGTTGAAGGTAACAGGTATACGCAGTATTTT
TRBV7-6,TRBJ2-1,NA,few,CASSRSGTVHNEQFF,TGTGCCAGCAGCCGGAGCGGGACAGTACACAATGAGCAGTTCTTC
TRBV19,TRBJ2-3,NA,many,CASSIGPSHTDTQYF,TGTGCCAGTAGTATAGGACCGAGCCACACAGATACGCAGTATTTT
TRBV4-3,TRBJ2-2,NA,NA,CASSQVVTGELFF,TGCGCCAGCAGCCAAGTAGTCACCGGGGAGCTGTTTTTT
TRBV6-2/TRBV6-3,TRBJ1-1,NA,NA,CASSTLRYAFF,TGTGCCAGCAGTACCCTAAGGTACGCTTTCTTT
TRBV27,TRBJ1-6,TRBD1,NA,CASSLSGTGSSPLHF,TGTGCCAGCAGTTTATCCGGGACAGGGAGTTCACCCCTCCACTTT
TRBV23-1,TRBJ1-1,NA,few,CASSPQSKNTEAFF,TGCGCCAGCAGTCCACAGTCGAAGAACACTGAAGCTTTCTTT
TRBV24-1,TRBJ2-1,TRBD2,NA,CATSDLRPSGGVNNEQFF,TGTGCCACCAGTGATTTGCGGCCTAGCGGGGGGGTGAACAATGAGCAGTTCTTC
TRBV6-5,TRBJ2-1,NA,NA,CASSPWEYNEQFF,TGTGCCAGCAGCCCCTGGGAGTACAATGAGCAGTTCTTC
TRBV6-5,TRBJ1-1,NA,NA,CASSPQGGVNTEAFF,TGTGCCAGCAGTCCCCAGGGTGGAGTGAACACTGAAGCTTTCTTT
TRBV6-5,TRBJ2-1,TRBD1,NA,CASSRQGRTNEQFF,TGTGCCAGCAGCCGACAGGGGCGGACAAATGAGCAGTTCTTC
TRBV28,TRBJ1-1,NA,NA,CASRWNTEAFF,TGTGCCAGCAGATGGAACACTGAAGCTTTCTTT
TRBV3-1/TRBV3-2,TRBJ2-3,TRBD2,NA,CASSPTVAGFSSTDTQYF,TGTGCCAGCAGCCCAACAGTAGCGGGGTTTTCTAGCACAGATACGCAGTATTTT
TRBV2,TRBJ2-1,NA,NA,CASSERQTHEQFF,TGTGCCAGCAGTGAACGGCAGACCCATGAGCAGTTCTTC
TRBV6-5,TRBJ2-2,TRBD2,NA,CASSPREGGELFF,TGTGCCAGCAGCCCCAGGGAGGGCGGGGAGCTGTTTTTT
TRBV7-2,TRBJ2-1,TRBD2,NA,CASSPLAGQGQFF,TGTGCCAGCAGCCCTCTAGCGGGGCAGGGGCAGTTCTTC
TRBV28,TRBJ2-7,NA,NA,CASSLWSEGGQSYEQYF,TGTGCCAGCAGTTTATGGTCAGAGGGGGGGCAGAGCTACGAGCAGTACTTC
TRBV5-1,TRBJ2-7,NA,NA,CASSSGSGDEQYF,TGCGCCAGCAGTTCAGGTTCAGGTGACGAGCAGTACTTC
TRBV27,TRBJ1-1,NA,NA,CASSLSTGRGTEAFF,TGTGCCAGCAGTTTATCGACGGGGCGCGGCACTGAAGCTTTCTTT
TRBV7-9,TRBJ1-5,NA,NA,CASSFFQGGAEQPQHF,TGTGCCAGCAGCTTTTTTCAAGGGGGGGCTGAACAGCCCCAGCATTTT
TRBV10-3,TRBJ2-2,NA,NA,CASSPKGNTGELFF,TGTGCCAGCTCCCCCAAGGGTAACACCGGGGAGCTGTTTTTT
TRBV10-2,TRBJ2-5,TRBD2,NA,CASTLAGGQTQYF,TGCGCCAGCACTCTAGCGGGGGGGCAGACCCAGTACTTC
TRBV3-1/TRBV3-2,TRBJ2-3,TRBD1,NA,CASSRTGVNTDTQYF,TGTGCCAGCAGCCGGACAGGGGTCAATACAGATACGCAGTATTTT
TRBV7-2,TRBJ1-2,NA,NA,CASSLRRTVDGYTF,TGTGCCAGCAGCTTACGACGCACGGTGGATGGCTACACCTTC
TRBV30,TRBJ2-3,NA,once,CAWSASKFGATDTQYF,TGTGCCTGGAGTGCCTCAAAGTTTGGGGCAACAGATACGCAGTATTTT
TRBV29-1,TRBJ1-2,NA,NA,CSVGTQLANYGYTF,TGCAGCGTTGGGACCCAATTAGCTAACTATGGCTACACCTTC
TRBV6-5,TRBJ2-7,NA,NA,CASSYSYNHYEQYF,TGTGCCAGCAGTTACTCGTATAACCACTACGAGCAGTACTTC
TRBV7-2,TRBJ2-3,NA,NA,CASSPQGGWAVDTQYF,TGTGCCAGCAGCCCCCAAGGCGGGTGGGCGGTAGATACGCAGTATTTT